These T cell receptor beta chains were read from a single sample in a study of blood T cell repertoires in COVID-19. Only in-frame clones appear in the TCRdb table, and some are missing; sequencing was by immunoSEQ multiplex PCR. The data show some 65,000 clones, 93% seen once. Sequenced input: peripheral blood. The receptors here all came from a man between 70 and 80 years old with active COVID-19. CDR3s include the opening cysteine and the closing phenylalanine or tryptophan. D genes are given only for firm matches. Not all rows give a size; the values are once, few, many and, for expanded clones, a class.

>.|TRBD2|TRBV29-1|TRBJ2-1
CSVERASGGALNEQFF
TGCAGCGTTGAACGGGCTAGCGGGGGGGCCTTAAATGAGCAGTTCTTC
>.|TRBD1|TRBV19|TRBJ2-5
CASSGQGGRETQYF
TGTGCCAGCAGTGGACAGGGGGGTAGAGAGACCCAGTACTTC
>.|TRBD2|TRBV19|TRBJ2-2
CASSLYRQRGTGELFF
TGTGCCAGTAGCCTCTACCGCCAGCGGGGCACCGGGGAGCTGTTTTTT
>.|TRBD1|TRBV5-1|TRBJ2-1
CASSLGDRVIYNEQFF
TGCGCCAGCAGCTTGGGCGACAGGGTTATCTACAATGAGCAGTTCTTC
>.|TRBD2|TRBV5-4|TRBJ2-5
CASSADPGGRETQYF
TGTGCCAGCAGCGCCGATCCGGGGGGGCGGGAGACCCAGTACTTC
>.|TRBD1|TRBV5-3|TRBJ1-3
CARSYGTASSGNTIYF
TGTGCCAGAAGCTACGGGACAGCCAGCTCTGGAAACACCATATATTTT
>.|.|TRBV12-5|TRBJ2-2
CASAAPNTGELFF
TGTGCTAGTGCCGCGCCGAACACCGGGGAGCTGTTTTTT
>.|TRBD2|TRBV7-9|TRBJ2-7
CASTGGTEFYEQYF
TGTGCCAGCACCGGGGGGACGGAATTCTACGAGCAGTACTTC
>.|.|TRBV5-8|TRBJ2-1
CASSSTPGLTYNEQFF
TGTGCCAGCAGCTCCACACCCGGACTGACCTACAATGAGCAGTTCTTC
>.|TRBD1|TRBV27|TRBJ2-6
CASSSPGQVASGANVLTF
TGTGCCAGCAGTTCCCCGGGACAGGTGGCCTCTGGGGCCAACGTCCTGACTTTC
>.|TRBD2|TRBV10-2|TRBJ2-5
CASSENAGGQETQYF
TGCGCCAGCAGTGAGAATGCGGGGGGGCAAGAGACCCAGTACTTC
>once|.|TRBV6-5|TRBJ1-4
CASSYPGGIDEKLFF
TGTGCCAGCAGTTACCCCGGGGGGATCGACGAAAAACTGTTTTTT
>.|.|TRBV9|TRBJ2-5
CASSSHSGVPQETQYF
TGTGCCAGCAGCTCCCATTCCGGGGTTCCTCAAGAGACCCAGTACTTC
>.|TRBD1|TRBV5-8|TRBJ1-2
CASSINPGGLNGYTF
TGTGCCAGCAGCATCAATCCAGGGGGTCTTAATGGCTACACCTTC
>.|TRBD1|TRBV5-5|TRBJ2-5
CASSFGQGAAGRETQYF
TGTGCCAGCAGCTTCGGACAGGGGGCGGCCGGTCGAGAGACCCAGTACTTC
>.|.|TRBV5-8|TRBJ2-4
CASSLGYSSKNIQYF
TGTGCCAGCAGCTTGGGGTATAGCAGCAAAAACATTCAGTACTTC
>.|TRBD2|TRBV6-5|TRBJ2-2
CASNLRGGNTGELFF
TGTGCCAGCAATTTGCGGGGGGGAAACACCGGGGAGCTGTTTTTT
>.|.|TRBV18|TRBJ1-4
CASSAPGGGDEKLFF
TGTGCCAGCTCCGCCCCGGGTGGAGGGGATGAAAAACTGTTTTTT
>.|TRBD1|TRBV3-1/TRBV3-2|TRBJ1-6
CASSQPGTGGSPLHF
TGTGCCAGCAGCCAGCCTGGGACAGGGGGTTCACCCCTCCACTTT
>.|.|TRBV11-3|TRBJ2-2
CASSYRSLTTGELFF
TGTGCCAGCAGTTACCGGTCCCTAACCACCGGGGAGCTGTTTTTT
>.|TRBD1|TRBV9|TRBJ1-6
CASSVEGQGNSPLHF
TGTGCCAGCAGCGTAGAGGGACAGGGGAATTCACCCCTCCACTTT
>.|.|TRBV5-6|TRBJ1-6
CASSRDSTPISYNSPLHF
TGTGCCAGCAGTCGGGATAGCACCCCTATCTCCTATAATTCACCCCTCCACTTT
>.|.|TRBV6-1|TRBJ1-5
CASSGGTNQISNQPQHF
TGTGCCAGCAGTGGAGGGACTAACCAGATAAGCAATCAGCCCCAGCATTTT
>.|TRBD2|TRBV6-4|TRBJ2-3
CASSLSAGGTDTQYF
TGTGCCAGCAGTCTTTCAGCGGGGGGCACAGATACGCAGTATTTT
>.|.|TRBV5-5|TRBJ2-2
CASSWTETGELFF
TGTGCCAGCAGCTGGACAGAGACCGGGGAGCTGTTTTTT
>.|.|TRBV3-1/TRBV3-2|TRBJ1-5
CASSQGSSNQPQHF
TGTGCCAGCAGCCAAGGTTCGAGCAATCAGCCCCAGCATTTT
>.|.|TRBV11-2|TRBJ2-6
CASSLGVTGANVLTF
TGTGCCAGCAGCTTAGGAGTTACTGGGGCCAACGTCCTGACTTTC
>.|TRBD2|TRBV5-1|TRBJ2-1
CASTSGGFNEQFF
TGCGCCAGCACTAGCGGGGGGTTCAATGAGCAGTTCTTC
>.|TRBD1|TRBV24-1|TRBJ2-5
CATSKRQGETQYF
TGTGCCACCAGCAAGAGACAGGGTGAGACCCAGTACTTC
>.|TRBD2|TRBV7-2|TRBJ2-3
CASSFTSGGTDTQYF
TGTGCCAGCAGCTTCACAAGCGGGGGCACAGATACGCAGTATTTT
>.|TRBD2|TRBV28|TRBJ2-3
CASSPTSGGVTDTQYF
TGTGCCAGCAGTCCCACTAGCGGGGGGGTAACAGATACGCAGTATTTT
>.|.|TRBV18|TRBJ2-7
CASSPRTGSSYEQYF
TGTGCCAGCTCACCACGAACGGGGTCATCCTACGAGCAGTACTTC